The T cell receptor (beta chain) under discussion was sequenced for a study of cytomegalovirus exposure and HLA in healthy donors. With 4 bases removed from V and 7 bases from J, the gap between germline ends came to 7 bases. CDR3 length equals 12 residues. Per germline, CDR1 KGHSH and CDR2 LQKENI. Findings and limits, study-wide: After further analysis at a later stage, roughly 15,000 TCR beta sequences were associated with HLA alleles at 0.05 false discovery rate. TCR association rates varied by HLA locus in a later analysis, with DRB1 highest and HLA-C lowest.

PCR amplification relied on 60 Vbeta primers (plus 13 Jbeta primers). Assay used: immunoSEQ multiplex PCR; TCRdb lists only in-frame clones, some missing. The sample includes roughly 130,000 clones, 6.5% to 9.5% of them seen just once. This clone was found a few times. Its antigen is not known. Sequences were obtained from PBMCs. The receptor comes from a middle-aged man in good health and CMV-seronegative. This sequence joins TRBV18 and TRBJ1-4; D remains unclear. This CDR3 reads CASSLYGEKLFF. The CDR3 nucleotides are TGTGCCAGCTCACTTTACGGTGAAAAACTGTTTTTT.